The 29 T cell receptor beta chains presented below share a single source sample, sequenced in a study of CD8+ T cells in alopecia areata. Reverse transcribed after extraction, RNA yielded cDNA as the sequencing template. Method: immunoSEQ multiplex PCR; TCRdb's copy keeps in-frame clones and lacks some. The repertoire holds some 180,000 clones, with about 63% as singletons. Material: CD4+ T cells sorted from blood, obtained at week 0. The receptors come from a human donor with alopecia areata.

The chain couples TRBV6-5 to TRBJ1-6; TRBD1 is a possible D gene (6 bases). CDR3 length equals 13 residues. CDR1 is MNHEY and CDR2 is SVGAGI in the germline V gene. Trimming pared 2 bases from V and 11 bases from J, leaving 10 bases between. The CDR3 sequence is CASSYQGRPPLHF. For the CDR3, the DNA is TGTGCCAGCAGTTACCAGGGGCGGCCACCCCTCCACTTT.

The chain uses TRBV9 and TRBJ1-4; maybe TRBD1 (5 bases). The V end was cut by 3 bases, the J end by 4 bases, with 19 bases between. Germline assignment: CDR1 SGDLS and CDR2 YYNGEE. The CDR3 is 17 amino acids. CDR3 nucleotides: TGTGCCAGCAGCGAGGGGACCCCCGGGGATTATAATGAAAAACTGTTTTTT. Amino acid sequence: CASSEGTPGDYNEKLFF.

This clone has more than one count but fewer than ten. The V and J genes are TRBV30 and TRBJ2-6; D ambiguous. Germline V gene sequence: CDR1 GTSNPN, CDR2 SVGIG (reference sequence). V was cut by 3 bases and J by 0 bases, with 3 bases left in between. This CDR3 spans 13 amino acids. Written as DNA, the CDR3 is TGTGCCTGGAGAGTCTCTGGGGCCAACGTCCTGACTTTC. Its protein product is CAWRVSGANVLTF.

The V gene is TRBV30, the J gene TRBJ1-2, with D possibly matching TRBD1 (5 bases). CDR3 length equals 14 residues. Germline V lookup: CDR1 GTSNPN, CDR2 SVGIG (reference sequence). The V and J ends lost 4 bases and 2 bases respectively, with 14 bases between them. CDR3 DNA: TGTGCCTGGATCTTGGTCGGGGCAAACTATGGCTACACCTTC. This sequence encodes CAWILVGANYGYTF.

Only one count was recorded for this clone. This chain joins TRBV7-2 and TRBJ2-6; D gene unclear. This CDR3 is 14 amino acids long. Germline V lookup: CDR1 SGHTA, CDR2 FQGNSA. V lost 3 bases and J lost 3, with 6 bases in between. As DNA, the CDR3 is TGTGCCAGCAGCTTGGCCATTGGGGCCAACGTCCTGACTTTC. Translated: CASSLAIGANVLTF.

This clone has more than one count but fewer than ten. The chain has TRBV29-1 and TRBJ1-2; a weak D match, TRBD1 (6 bases). V lost 8 bases and J 7 bases, leaving 14 bases between the germline ends. Germline V CDR1 and CDR2: SQVTM, ANQGSEA. This CDR3 is 11 amino acids long. CDR3 sequence reads: CSIQGAGGYTF. CDR3 sequence (DNA): TGCAGCATACAGGGAGCGGGTGGCTACACCTTC.

This clone was seen a few times. Other DNA variants within this sample encode the same CDR3. The chain is built from TRBV6-1 and TRBJ2-1; 13 bases are a match to TRBD2. Trimming took 4 bases from V and 0 from J; bases not matched to a gene: 0. The V gene's germline CDR1 is MNHNS and CDR2 SASEGT. CDR3 size: 16 residues. The CDR3 sequence: CASSGTSGGSYNEQFF. In DNA, the CDR3 is TGTGCCAGCAGTGGGACTAGCGGGGGCTCCTACAATGAGCAGTTCTTC.

This clone was seen only a few times. V gene TRBV2 combines with J gene TRBJ2-1, with 10 nucleotides matching TRBD2. Germline lookup yields CDR1 SNHLY and CDR2 FYNNEI. The CDR3 has 15 residues. Unmatched junction bases numbered 11, after V lost 5 bases and J lost 10 bases. The CDR3 region has the DNA TGTGCCAGCAGTTTCACTAGCGGGGCGTTGGAGGAGCAGTTCTTC. The encoded protein is CASSFTSGALEEQFF.

The rearrangement links TRBV4-1 to TRBJ1-2, with 8 bases matching TRBD1. Germline assignment: CDR1 MGHRA and CDR2 YSYEKL. This CDR3 contains 15 residues. The trim removed 5 bases at V and 4 bases at J, leaving 9 bases unmatched. The CDR3 DNA is TGCGCCAGCAGCGAGACAGGGGCTCGTACCTATGGCTACACCTTC. It translates to CASSETGARTYGYTF.

The chain couples TRBV7-2 to TRBJ2-7; 12 nucleotides align to TRBD1. The CDR3 has 14 residues. CDR1 and CDR2 (germline): SGHTA, FQGNSA. J gave up 5 bases and V 5 bases, and 4 bases lay outside the gene matches. CDR3 sequence reads: CASSRDRGPDEQYF. The CDR3 DNA is TGTGCCAGCAGCCGGGACAGGGGGCCTGACGAGCAGTACTTC.

The genes are TRBV11-3 and TRBJ1-1; 7 bases match TRBD1. Per germline, CDR1 SGHNT and CDR2 YENEEA. V shed 4 bases and J 8 bases; nucleotides not matched to a gene: 7. This CDR3 region has 13 residues. CDR3 nucleotides: TGTGCCAGCAGCTGGGAGACAGGGTACGAAGCTTTCTTT. This translates into CASSWETGYEAFF.

The rearrangement links TRBV4-3 to TRBJ1-2, with D uncertain. Trimming left V 1 base short and J 4 bases short, with 13 bases between. This CDR3 is built from 15 residues. The germline V gene encodes CDR1 LGHNA and CDR2 YSLEER. CDR3 loop: CASSQVGQAAYGYTF. The CDR3 DNA reads as TGCGCCAGCAGCCAAGTAGGTCAGGCCGCCTATGGCTACACCTTC.

The chain uses TRBV5-1 and TRBJ2-2; D unclear. Per germline, CDR1 SGHRS and CDR2 YFSETQ. CDR3 size: 12 residues. With 4 bases removed from V and 9 bases from J, the gap between germline ends came to 10 bases. This CDR3 reads CASSHDQRELFF. The DNA of the CDR3 is TGCGCCAGCAGCCACGATCAGCGGGAGCTGTTTTTT.

V is TRBV30 and J is TRBJ1-2, with D perhaps matching TRBD1 (5 bases). There are 11 residues in the CDR3. Germline V gene lookup returns CDR1 GTSNPN and CDR2 SVGIG (reference sequence). The germline V and J ends were trimmed by 0 bases and 14 bases, with 13 bases remaining between them. The CDR3 coding sequence is TGTGCCTGGAGTGTCTCGGGGCGAAATACCTTC. The encoded protein is CAWSVSGRNTF.

This clone was seen once. Other nucleotide sequences in the sample specify the same CDR3. The gene calls are TRBV19 and TRBJ1-2; no reliable D call. Deletions cut 1 base from V and 5 bases from J, with 8 bases between. From germline, CDR1 is LNHDA and CDR2 SQIVND (reference sequence). The CDR3 runs 13 residues. The CDR3 nucleotides are TGTGCCAGTAGTATAGGAGGCAGTTATGGCTACACCTTC. Amino acids: CASSIGGSYGYTF.

The chain couples TRBV7-2 to TRBJ2-1; 7 bases are a match to TRBD2. The germline gives CDR1 SGHTA, CDR2 FQGNSA. This CDR3 is 15 amino acids long. V dropped 5 bases and J dropped 0; count of bases not matched to a gene: 4. The CDR3 here is CASSRGTNSYNEQFF. The CDR3 DNA reads as TGTGCCAGCAGCCGAGGGACTAACTCCTACAATGAGCAGTTCTTC.

This clone was observed a handful of times. The chain recombines TRBV18 with TRBJ2-7, with 8 nucleotides matching TRBD1. Germline CDR1 is KGHSH and CDR2 is LQKENI. V gave up 3 bases and J gave up 3 bases; unmatched junction bases: 10. The CDR3 runs to 16 residues. Here the CDR3 reads CASSPNSGGQGYEQYF. The CDR3 DNA sequence: TGTGCCAGCTCACCCAACTCAGGGGGCCAAGGCTACGAGCAGTACTTC.

V gene TRBV19 combines with J gene TRBJ1-5; 7 bases are a match to TRBD1. V lost 1 base, J lost 7 bases, and 7 bases stayed unmatched. Germline V gene sequence: CDR1 LNHDA, CDR2 SQIVND (reference sequence). The CDR3 is 15 residues long. The CDR3 bases are TGTGCCAGTAGTATAGTAGGGGACAGTGGACAGCCCCAGCATTTT. Translation gives CASSIVGDSGQPQHF.

This clone showed up just a few times. The genes are TRBV6-5 and TRBJ2-3; no definite D call. Germline CDR1 MNHEY, CDR2 SVGAGI. The CDR3 covers 11 residues. Trimming removed 7 bases from V and 5 bases from J, with 7 bases in between. The CDR3 sequence: CASTSRDTQYF. CDR3 nucleotide sequence: TGTGCCAGCACTTCGAGAGATACGCAGTATTTT.

The V call is TRBV7-3, the J call TRBJ2-4; TRBD1 is a possible D gene (5 bases). The CDR3 is made up of 15 amino acids. The V and J ends lost 2 bases and 9 bases respectively, with 17 bases between them. CDR1 SGHTA and CDR2 FQGTGA come from the germline V gene. CDR3 amino acids: CASSLDPDSASIQYF. CDR3 DNA sequence: TGTGCCAGCAGCTTAGATCCCGACAGCGCGAGCATTCAGTACTTC.

The rearrangement joins TRBV2 to TRBJ2-5; 13 bases agree with TRBD2. V trimming: 4 bases; J trimming: 4 bases; junction bases outside the gene matches: 0. The CDR3 length is 14 residues. From germline, CDR1 is SNHLY and CDR2 FYNNEI. CDR3 sequence reads: CASSGTSGGETQYF. The CDR3 DNA reads as TGTGCCAGCAGTGGGACTAGCGGGGGAGAGACCCAGTACTTC.

Concerning this clone: The sample contains more than one DNA sequence encoding this CDR3. The chain is built from TRBV29-1 and TRBJ2-2; 8 nucleotides line up with TRBD1. This CDR3 is 13 amino acids long. Germline V gene data show CDR1 as SQVTM and CDR2 as ANQGSEA. With 6 bases clipped from V and 1 base from J, the junction kept 1 base outside the gene matches. CDR3: CSVDRGNTGELFF. In DNA, the CDR3 is TGCAGCGTAGACAGGGGGAACACCGGGGAGCTGTTTTTT.

The chain recombines TRBV6-6 with TRBJ2-7; 7 nucleotides align to TRBD2. CDR1 is MNHNY and CDR2 is SVGAGI in the germline V gene (reference sequence). J gave up 3 bases and V 6 bases, and 11 bases lay outside the gene matches. This CDR3 is 15 amino acids long. The CDR3 sequence is CASSTPGLQSYEQYF. The CDR3 DNA reads TGTGCCAGCAGCACACCGGGACTACAGAGCTACGAGCAGTACTTC.

The rearrangement joins TRBV4-3 to TRBJ1-5; no firm D call. The CDR3 is 13 residues long. Trimming pared 4 bases from V and 4 bases from J, leaving 8 bases between. Germline V gene data show CDR1 as LGHNA and CDR2 as YSLEER. The CDR3 bases are TGCGCCAGCAGCCCCTATTGGAATCAGCCCCAGCATTTT. This codes for CASSPYWNQPQHF.

This clone was seen a handful of times. V usage is TRBV4-1 and J usage is TRBJ1-1; D call uncertain. V was clipped by 4 bases and J by 1 base, with 10 bases between them. CDR1 MGHRA and CDR2 YSYEKL come from the germline V gene. This CDR3 has 14 amino acids. The DNA of the CDR3 is TGCGCCAGCAGCCTCGGTCAAGGGAACACTGAAGCTTTCTTT. It specifies CASSLGQGNTEAFF.

V usage is TRBV29-1 and J usage is TRBJ1-1, with D unresolved. This CDR3 comprises 14 residues. The V end lost 0 bases, the J end lost 6 bases, and 14 bases lay between the germline ends. The germline CDR1 and CDR2 sequences are SQVTM and ANQGSEA. The CDR3: CSVEDLGVGAEAFF. The CDR3 region has the DNA TGCAGCGTTGAAGATCTTGGTGTTGGTGCTGAAGCTTTCTTT.

This chain links TRBV30 with TRBJ1-2; no reliable D call. The germline gives CDR1 GTSNPN, CDR2 SVGIG (reference sequence). V was cut by 1 base and J by 2 bases, with 8 bases left in between. The CDR3 extends over 13 amino acids. The CDR3 sequence is CAWSDLGNYGYTF. The CDR3 DNA reads as TGTGCCTGGAGTGACTTAGGGAACTATGGCTACACCTTC.

The chain links TRBV29-1 to TRBJ1-1, with D maybe TRBD1 (5 bases). This CDR3 region has 13 residues. CDR1 is SQVTM and CDR2 is ANQGSEA in the germline V gene. Trimming took 6 bases from V and 5 from J, leaving 16 bases between them. The CDR3 spells CSVPLGVRTEAFF. CDR3 in DNA: TGCAGCGTCCCTTTAGGGGTAAGGACTGAAGCTTTCTTT.

The V and J genes are TRBV29-1 and TRBJ2-5, with a possible D match to TRBD1 (6 bases). The CDR3 extends over 13 amino acids. V lost 7 bases and J lost 4, with 16 bases in between. CDR1 and CDR2 from the germline V gene are SQVTM and ANQGSEA. CDR3 protein: CSGSTGQGETQYF. In DNA, the CDR3 is TGCAGCGGGAGCACAGGGCAGGGAGAGACCCAGTACTTC.